This is a list of T cell receptor beta chains from one sample in a study of vaccination and CD4 T cells after COVID-19. No antigen has been identified for these receptors. In TCRdb, the PCR reads were re-called with MiXCR into one record per CDR3 protein. The sample holds tens of thousands of distinct CDR3 sequences, about 39% seen once. Sequencing used CD4+ T cells from blood, cultured in vitro, obtained before SARS-CoV-2 vaccination. All receptors come from a human donor who had recovered from COVID-19. Each CDR3 is given with its conserved first and last residue. A D gene is named only where the DNA matches it firmly. Clone size, where shown, is once, few, many, or a class for clones that have expanded.

- TRBJ1-1 TRBV6-1 13 - CASGYRVNTEAFF TGTGCCAGCGGGTACAGAGTTAACACTGAAGCTTTCTTT
- TRBJ1-1 TRBV7-2 13 few CASSSKGRFGAFF TGTGCCAGCAGCTCCAAAGGACGCTTTGGCGCTTTCTTT
TRBD2 TRBJ2-1 TRBV5-6 14 - CASSSRGGRDEQFF TGTGCCAGCAGCTCGCGGGGGGGCCGGGATGAGCAGTTCTTC
- TRBJ2-6 TRBV11-2 15 - CASSKEVAGANVLTF TGTGCCAGCAGCAAGGAGGTTGCTGGGGCCAACGTCCTGACTTTC
TRBD2 TRBJ2-3 TRBV7-7 16 few CASSPRTSGGTDTQYF TGTGCCAGCAGCCCCCGGACTAGCGGGGGCACAGATACGCAGTATTTT
- TRBJ2-2 TRBV7-2 16 - CASTTPKRMGTGELFF TGTGCCAGCACCACCCCCAAGCGGATGGGGACCGGGGAGCTGTTTTTT
- TRBJ2-5 TRBV5-1 14 once CASSTGNTRETQYF TGCGCCAGCAGCACAGGGAATACTCGAGAGACCCAGTACTTC
- TRBJ1-2 TRBV5-1 14 few CASSLAGTGGGYTF TGCGCCAGCAGCTTGGCCGGGACTGGGGGTGGCTACACCTTC
TRBD1 TRBJ1-6 TRBV27 14 few CASSPTGWNSPLHF TGTGCCAGCAGTCCGACAGGGTGGAATTCACCCCTCCACTTT
- TRBJ2-3 TRBV7-3 14 - CASSLKGSPDTQYF TGTGCCAGCAGCTTAAAGGGCTCGCCAGATACGCAGTATTTT
- TRBJ1-6 TRBV2 12 few CASSDENSPLHF TGTGCCAGCAGTGACGAGAATTCACCCCTCCACTTT
TRBD2 TRBJ2-7 TRBV12-3/TRBV12-4 19 - CASSLVFSAWTSGTYEQYF TGTGCCAGCAGTTTAGTTTTTAGTGCCTGGACTAGCGGAACTTACGAGCAGTACTTC
- TRBJ1-1 TRBV25-1 13 few CASSGRLNTEAFF TGTGCCAGCAGTGGGCGGTTGAACACTGAAGCTTTCTTT
TRBD2 TRBJ2-4 TRBV6-1 12 few CATTREGNIQYF TGTGCCACCACAAGGGAGGGAAACATTCAGTACTTC
- TRBJ2-6 TRBV27 15 - CASSLRSSGANVLTF TGTGCCAGCAGTTTGAGGAGTTCTGGGGCCAACGTCCTGACTTTC
- TRBJ2-7 TRBV19 12 - CASSEYRGEQYF TGTGCCAGTAGCGAATACAGAGGCGAGCAGTACTTC
TRBD2 TRBJ2-3 TRBV19 15 - CASSLLAGPKGGQYF TGTGCCAGTAGCCTACTAGCGGGGCCCAAGGGGGGGCAGTATTTT
TRBD1 TRBJ1-2 TRBV27 19 few CASSRRDSHPRASLYGYTF TGTGCCAGCAGTCGCCGGGACAGCCACCCTCGGGCTTCTCTATATGGCTACACCTTC
- TRBJ2-1 TRBV29-1 17 - CSVDPPGVLSSYNEQFF TGCAGCGTTGATCCCCCGGGGGTGTTAAGCTCCTACAATGAGCAGTTCTTC
- TRBJ1-2 TRBV27 14 few CASSPRGTSYGYTF TGTGCCAGCAGTCCCCGGGGCACTTCCTATGGCTACACCTTC
- TRBJ1-6 TRBV28 15 few CASSPPRGDNSPLHF TGTGCCAGCAGCCCTCCCCGGGGTGATAATTCACCCCTCCACTTT
TRBD1 TRBJ1-5 TRBV5-1 15 - CASSSSGGNGQPQHF TGCGCCAGCAGTTCGTCAGGGGGCAATGGTCAGCCCCAGCATTTT
TRBD2 TRBJ2-2 TRBV20-1 19 once CSARGVSGGPVQDTGELFF TGCAGTGCTAGAGGGGTTAGCGGGGGTCCCGTCCAGGACACCGGGGAGCTGTTTTTT
- TRBJ1-5 TRBV9 17 - CASSVDVLNDSNQPQHF TGTGCCAGCAGCGTAGACGTGCTCAACGATAGCAATCAGCCCCAGCATTTT
TRBD2 TRBJ2-7 TRBV7-8 13 - CASSFSGRGEQYF TGTGCCAGCAGCTTTAGCGGGAGAGGCGAGCAGTACTTC
TRBD1 TRBJ1-3 TRBV7-9 15 few CASSRQGASGNTIYF TGTGCCAGCAGCCGACAGGGCGCCTCTGGAAACACCATATATTTT
- TRBJ2-4 TRBV7-8 14 - CASSLRGGKNIQYF TGTGCCAGCAGCTTACGAGGCGGGAAAAACATTCAGTACTTC
TRBD1 TRBJ1-6 TRBV6-1 13 - CASSRTGDSPLHF TGTGCCAGCAGTCGCACAGGGGATTCACCCCTCCACTTT
- TRBJ2-3 TRBV12-3/TRBV12-4 12 - CASSSEVDTQYF TGTGCCAGCTCTTCAGAGGTAGATACGCAGTATTTT
- TRBJ1-2 TRBV6-2/TRBV6-3 13 few CASSLLGIGGYTF TGTGCCAGCAGTTTATTGGGGATCGGTGGCTACACCTTC